The rows below give T cell receptor beta chains drawn from one sample of a study of T-cell reconstitution after alpha-beta-depleted transplantation in children. Using its own MiXCR run on the PCR reads, TCRdb lists one record per CDR3 protein. Of more than 550,000 distinct CDR3 sequences in the sample, approximately 10% were seen once. Sequencing used PBMCs from the stem cell graft donor, obtained from the stem cell graft. The source is a human donor who donated a stem cell graft to a child with acute myeloid leukemia. Each CDR3 is given with its conserved first and last residue. D genes are given only for firm matches. Size values are once, few and many counts, or a class for expanded clones, and some rows have none.

clone_size d_call j_call v_call cdr3_aa cdr3_nt
few . TRBJ2-7 TRBV6-2/TRBV6-3 CASSYNQGFSYEQYF TGTGCCAGCAGTTACAACCAGGGCTTCTCCTACGAGCAGTACTTC
. TRBD2 TRBJ2-1 TRBV6-1 CASSAGLAGHNEQFF TGTGCCAGCAGTGCCGGACTAGCGGGGCACAATGAGCAGTTCTTC
many TRBD1 TRBJ1-1 TRBV7-2 CASSPQGAATEAFF TGTGCCAGCAGCCCTCAGGGGGCAGCCACTGAAGCTTTCTTT
few . TRBJ2-5 TRBV4-2 CASSQDPSGVLQETQYF TGTGCCAGCAGCCAAGATCCGTCTGGGGTGTTACAAGAGACCCAGTACTTC
many TRBD2 TRBJ2-7 TRBV7-9 CASSLVAGVEQYF TGTGCCAGCAGCTTAGTGGCGGGAGTCGAGCAGTACTTC
many TRBD2 TRBJ2-2 TRBV3-1 CASSQALPGTSGRKTGELFF TGTGCCAGCAGCCAAGCTCTCCCCGGGACTAGCGGGAGGAAGACCGGGGAGCTGTTTTTT
. TRBD2 TRBJ2-4 TRBV4-3 CASSQDAKTSGNIQYF TGCGCCAGCAGCCAAGATGCTAAGACTAGCGGTAACATTCAGTACTTC
. TRBD2 TRBJ2-3 TRBV7-3 CASSFLAGAADTQYF TGTGCCAGCAGCTTCCTAGCGGGAGCTGCAGATACGCAGTATTTT
few . TRBJ2-3 TRBV20-1 CSARDGRGTDTQYF TGCAGTGCTAGAGACGGGCGGGGTACAGATACGCAGTATTTT
few TRBD2 TRBJ2-3 TRBV20-1 CSARGAREATDTQYF TGCAGTGCTAGGGGAGCGCGGGAGGCCACAGATACGCAGTATTTT
many . TRBJ1-1 TRBV20-1 CSARERATGMNTEAFF TGCAGTGCTAGAGAGAGGGCAACAGGGATGAACACTGAAGCTTTCTTT
few TRBD2 TRBJ2-3 TRBV20-1 CSASVTSGSPDTQYF TGCAGTGCTAGTGTCACTAGCGGGAGTCCAGATACGCAGTATTTT
. TRBD1 TRBJ1-1 TRBV5-1 CASSPDRGMSEAFF TGCGCCAGCAGCCCGGACAGGGGTATGTCTGAAGCTTTCTTT
many . TRBJ1-5 TRBV30 CAWSLREQPQHF TGTGCCTGGAGTCTTAGGGAACAGCCCCAGCATTTT
. . TRBJ2-3 TRBV24-1 CATSDLPGHADTQYF TGTGCCACCAGTGATTTGCCGGGACACGCAGATACGCAGTATTTT
few TRBD1 TRBJ1-5 TRBV20-1 CSARVQGAFDQPQHF TGCAGTGCTAGGGTACAGGGGGCCTTCGATCAGCCCCAGCATTTT
many . TRBJ2-3 TRBV20-1 CSARPSTDTQYF TGCAGTGCTAGGCCCAGCACAGATACGCAGTATTTT
. . TRBJ2-1 TRBV7-2 CASSSRGNKANEQFF TGTGCCAGCAGCTCTAGGGGGAATAAGGCGAATGAGCAGTTCTTC
few . TRBJ2-1 TRBV29-1 CSAGTAEQFF TGCAGCGCCGGGACTGCCGAGCAGTTCTTC
. . TRBJ2-1 TRBV6-4 CASSESAGSYNEQFF TGTGCCAGCAGTGAATCAGCGGGCTCCTACAATGAGCAGTTCTTC
. TRBD2 TRBJ2-6 TRBV28 CASSLFEGLAGANVLTF TGTGCCAGCAGTTTATTTGAGGGACTAGCTGGGGCCAACGTCCTGACTTTC
. TRBD1 TRBJ2-7 TRBV18 CASSRSTGGLDEQYF TGTGCCAGCTCACGGTCGACAGGGGGTCTTGACGAGCAGTACTTC
few . TRBJ2-7 TRBV5-6 CASSFLSVGRNYEQYF TGTGCCAGCAGCTTTCTTTCCGTGGGACGGAACTACGAGCAGTACTTC
few TRBD2 TRBJ2-5 TRBV20-1 CSASKPSGQETQYF TGCAGTGCTAGTAAGCCTAGCGGCCAAGAGACCCAGTACTTC
many . TRBJ2-1 TRBV20-1 CSASQGASYNEQFF TGCAGTGCTAGCCAAGGGGCGTCCTACAATGAGCAGTTCTTC
many . TRBJ2-7 TRBV15 CATSRPGTDGYEQYF TGTGCCACCAGCAGACCCGGGACCGATGGGTACGAGCAGTACTTC
. TRBD2 TRBJ2-1 TRBV5-1 CASSLGLAVVNNEQFF TGCGCCAGCAGCTTGGGACTAGCGGTTGTTAACAATGAGCAGTTCTTC
. TRBD1 TRBJ2-7 TRBV7-8 CASSLASGDRGVREQYF TGTGCCAGCAGCTTAGCGTCTGGGGACAGGGGTGTGAGGGAGCAGTACTTC
. TRBD2 TRBJ2-5 TRBV7-2 CASSPRGLAGGGKTQYF TGTGCCAGCAGCCCCAGGGGACTAGCGGGAGGAGGCAAGACCCAGTACTTC
. . TRBJ2-3 TRBV20-1 CSAGQSSTDTQYF TGCAGTGCTGGACAAAGCAGCACAGATACGCAGTATTTT
few TRBD2 TRBJ2-4 TRBV20-1 CSALASGLAKNIQYF TGCAGTGCCCTCGCTAGCGGATTAGCCAAAAACATTCAGTACTTC
many . TRBJ2-3 TRBV7-3 CASSLWGSGTDTQYF TGTGCCAGCAGCTTATGGGGTAGCGGCACAGATACGCAGTATTTT
many TRBD1 TRBJ1-6 TRBV20-1 CSAHDRGGSPLHF TGCAGTGCCCACGACAGGGGAGGTTCACCCCTCCACTTT
few . TRBJ1-1 TRBV12-3/TRBV12-4 CASSLAQGWNTEAFF TGTGCCAGCAGTTTAGCTCAGGGGTGGAACACTGAAGCTTTCTTT
many . TRBJ2-7 TRBV7-8 CASSLPRSDEQYF TGTGCCAGCAGCTTACCGCGGAGTGACGAGCAGTACTTC
many . TRBJ2-1 TRBV5-1 CASSLLDTRPNEQFF TGCGCCAGCAGCTTGTTGGACACTCGCCCCAATGAGCAGTTCTTC
few . TRBJ2-5 TRBV4-2 CASSRTEAETQYF TGTGCCAGCAGCAGGACAGAGGCAGAGACCCAGTACTTC
. . TRBJ2-3 TRBV6-5 CASSYRDPTDTQYF TGTGCCAGCAGTTACCGGGACCCCACAGATACGCAGTATTTT
few TRBD1 TRBJ2-3 TRBV7-9 CASSLQGVGTQYF TGTGCCAGCAGCTTACAGGGGGTCGGGACGCAGTATTTT
. . TRBJ1-1 TRBV5-1 CASSLAADKREAFF TGCGCCAGCAGCTTGGCTGCGGATAAAAGGGAAGCTTTCTTT
. . TRBJ1-1 TRBV5-1 CASSPWGGSRNTEAFF TGCGCCAGCAGCCCCTGGGGGGGGTCCAGAAACACTGAAGCTTTCTTT
. . TRBJ2-1 TRBV20-1 CSATLGGLANEQFF TGCAGTGCTACCCTGGGGGGCCTAGCCAATGAGCAGTTCTTC
. TRBD2 TRBJ2-7 TRBV6-2/TRBV6-3 CASSRRGTSATYEQYF TGTGCCAGCAGTCGGCGAGGGACTAGCGCAACCTACGAGCAGTACTTC
. TRBD1 TRBJ2-2 TRBV12-5 CASGLVLGQGAISTGELFF TGTGCTAGTGGTTTGGTGCTAGGACAGGGTGCGATCAGCACCGGGGAGCTGTTTTTT
. . TRBJ2-1 TRBV2 CASSATEQFF TGTGCCAGCAGCGCCACTGAGCAGTTCTTC
few TRBD2 TRBJ2-7 TRBV14 CASSSGSWSYEQYF TGTGCCAGTTCTAGCGGGAGTTGGTCCTACGAGCAGTACTTC
few . TRBJ2-2 TRBV30 CAWGSRDSHTGELFF TGTGCCTGGGGATCCCGGGACTCCCACACCGGGGAGCTGTTTTTT
few . TRBJ2-6 TRBV7-9 CASMKDGANVLTF TGTGCCAGCATGAAGGATGGGGCCAACGTCCTGACTTTC
many TRBD2 TRBJ2-1 TRBV6-1 CASKVGVAGNNEQFF TGTGCCAGCAAGGTTGGAGTAGCGGGGAACAATGAGCAGTTCTTC